Below are 7 T cell receptor beta chains sequenced from a single sample in a study of cytomegalovirus exposure and HLA in healthy donors (dated by TCRdb to between 2016 and 2019). The library was prepared using the immunoSEQ multiplex PCR assay. For the multiplex PCR, a mixture combining 60 forward primers for TCR Vbeta segments and 13 reverse primers for TCR Jbeta segments was used. This is the immuneACCESS table as TCRdb keeps it, with only in-frame sequences that have V and J called. A part of the clones is gone; compared with another copy, unresolved V genes explain less than half, and the rest is unexplained. The sample profile shows around 150,000 clones; under 85% of them were found once. Of the sample, about 3.8% falls within the top ten clones. The material sequenced was PBMCs. The receptors were sampled from a man aged 45 to 65 in good health and CMV-seropositive.

The gene calls are TRBV30 and TRBJ2-7; D might be TRBD1 (6 bases). V lost 6 bases and J lost 0, with 24 bases in between. The CDR3 has 17 amino acids. Germline CDR1 reads GTSNPN; CDR2 reads SVGIG (reference sequence). The CDR3 region has the DNA TGTGCCTGCCACAGATCACTTGACAGGTGGAGCTCCTACGAGCAGTACTTC. The encoded protein is CACHRSLDRWSSYEQYF.

The rearrangement uses TRBV9 and TRBJ2-1; TRBD2 agrees at 8 bases. The germline V gene has CDR1 SGDLS and CDR2 YYNGEE. With V trimmed by 0 bases and J by 5 bases, 7 bases remained unmatched. This CDR3 is built from 16 residues. The CDR3 here is CASSVAVAGPDNEQFF. CDR3 coding DNA: TGTGCCAGCAGCGTAGCGGTAGCGGGGCCTGACAATGAGCAGTTCTTC.

This clone was detected only a few times. The J gene is TRBJ2-7, the V gene TRBV13, with a possible D match to TRBD2 (6 bases). The V and J ends lost 9 bases and 3 bases respectively, with 9 bases between them. CDR3 length: 11 residues. The germline CDR1 and CDR2 sequences are PRHDT and FYEKMQ (reference sequence). Written as DNA, the CDR3 is TGTGCCAGTATAGCGGACTACGAGCAGTACTTC. This translates into CASIADYEQYF. The variable domain in full, with the rest retrieved from reference TRBV13 and TRBJ2-7, is AAGVIQSPRHLIKEKRETATLKCYPIPRHDTVYWYQQGPGQDPQFLISFYEKMQSDKGSIPDRFSAQQFSDYHSELNMSSLELGDSALYFCASIADYEQYFGPGTRLTVT.

The chain combines TRBV11-2 with TRBJ2-3; 8 positions match TRBD2. V was clipped by 3 bases and J by 4 bases; unmatched bases: 6. Germline CDR1 reads SGHAT; CDR2 reads FQNNGV. This CDR3 spans 15 amino acids. CDR3 DNA: TGTGCCAGCAGCTTGGGCGGGAGGCGGGCAGATACGCAGTATTTT. As protein: CASSLGGRRADTQYF.

This chain links TRBV19 with TRBJ1-2; D might be TRBD1 (6 bases). Trimming left V 8 bases short and J 2 bases short, with 15 bases between. This CDR3 spans 14 amino acids. CDR1 LNHDA and CDR2 SQIVND come from the germline V gene (reference sequence). CDR3 amino acids: CASDSGHLNYGYTF. The CDR3 bases are TGTGCCAGTGACTCGGGACATTTAAACTATGGCTACACCTTC.

The chain uses TRBV6-1 and TRBJ2-7, with 7 bases identical to TRBD1. Germline CDR1 and CDR2: MNHNS and SASEGT. The V gene end was trimmed by 0 bases and the J gene end by 0 bases; junction bases not matched to a gene: 2. The CDR3 is 15 amino acids. CDR3 loop: CASSEAGDSSYEQYF. The CDR3 region has the DNA TGTGCCAGCAGTGAAGCCGGGGACAGCTCCTACGAGCAGTACTTC.

The rearrangement uses TRBV7-6 and TRBJ2-7; TRBD1 is a possible D gene (6 bases). V was shortened by 1 base and J by 2 bases, with 9 bases between the two germline ends. The CDR3 sequence is 14 residues long. Germline-derived CDR1 and CDR2 are SGHVS and FNYEAQ. The CDR3 loop reads CASSLGNRAYEQYF. The CDR3 DNA reads as TGTGCCAGCAGCTTAGGAAACAGGGCCTACGAGCAGTACTTC.